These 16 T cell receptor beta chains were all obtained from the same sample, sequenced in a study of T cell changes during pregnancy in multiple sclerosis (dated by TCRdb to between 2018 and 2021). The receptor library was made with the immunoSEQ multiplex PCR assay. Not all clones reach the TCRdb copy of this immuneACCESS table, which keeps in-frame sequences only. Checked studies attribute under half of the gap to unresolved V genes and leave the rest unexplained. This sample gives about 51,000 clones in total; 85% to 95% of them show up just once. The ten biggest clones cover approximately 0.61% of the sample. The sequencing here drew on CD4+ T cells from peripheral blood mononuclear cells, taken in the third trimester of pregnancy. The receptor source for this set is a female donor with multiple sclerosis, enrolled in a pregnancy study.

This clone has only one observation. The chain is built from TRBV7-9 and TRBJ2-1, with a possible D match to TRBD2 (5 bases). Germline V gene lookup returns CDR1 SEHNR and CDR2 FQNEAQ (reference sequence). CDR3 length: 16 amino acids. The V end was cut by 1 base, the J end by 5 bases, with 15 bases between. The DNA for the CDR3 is TGTGCCAGCAGCTTAGTGGGCGGTATCGGGGACAATGAGCAGTTCTTC. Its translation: CASSLVGGIGDNEQFF. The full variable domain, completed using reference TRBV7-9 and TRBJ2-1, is DTGVSQNPRHKITKRGQNVTFRCDPISEHNRLYWYRQTLGQGPEFLTYFQNEAQLEKSRLLSDRFSAERPKGSFSTLEIQRTEQGDSAMYLCASSLVGGIGDNEQFFGPGTRLTVL.

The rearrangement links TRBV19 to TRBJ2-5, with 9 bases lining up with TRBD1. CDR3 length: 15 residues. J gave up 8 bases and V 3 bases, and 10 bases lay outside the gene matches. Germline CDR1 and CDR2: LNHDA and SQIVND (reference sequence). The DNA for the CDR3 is TGTGCCAGTAGTATGGACAGGGGAGCATTGGTAACCCAGTACTTC. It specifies CASSMDRGALVTQYF.

The CDR3 DNA sequence: TGTGCCAGCAGTTTCTCCAAGAGCTCCTACAATGAGCAGTTCTTC. It encodes CASSFSKSSYNEQFF. This chain links TRBV6-6 with TRBJ2-1; D remains ambiguous. Deletions cut 4 bases from V and 0 bases from J, with 10 bases between. This CDR3 region has 15 residues. CDR1 MNHNY and CDR2 SVGAGI come from the germline V gene (reference sequence).

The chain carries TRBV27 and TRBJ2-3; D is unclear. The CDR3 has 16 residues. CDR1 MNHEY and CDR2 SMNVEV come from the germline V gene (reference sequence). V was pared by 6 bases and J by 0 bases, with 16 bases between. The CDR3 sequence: CASRAPWAPSTDTQYF. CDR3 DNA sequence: TGTGCCAGCAGGGCGCCCTGGGCCCCCAGCACAGATACGCAGTATTTT.

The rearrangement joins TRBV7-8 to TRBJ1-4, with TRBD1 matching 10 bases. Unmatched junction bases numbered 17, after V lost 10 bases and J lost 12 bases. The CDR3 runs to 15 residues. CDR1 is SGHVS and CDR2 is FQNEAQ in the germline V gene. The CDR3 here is CATATGTGDTVELFF. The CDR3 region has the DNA TGTGCCACTGCCACCGGGACAGGGGATACCGTTGAACTGTTTTTT.

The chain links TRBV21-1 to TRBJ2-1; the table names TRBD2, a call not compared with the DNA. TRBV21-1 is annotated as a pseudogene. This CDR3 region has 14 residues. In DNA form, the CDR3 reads TGTGCCAGCAGCAGATCCTATAGGAGGGACGAGCAGTTCTTC. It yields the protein CASSRSYRRDEQFF.

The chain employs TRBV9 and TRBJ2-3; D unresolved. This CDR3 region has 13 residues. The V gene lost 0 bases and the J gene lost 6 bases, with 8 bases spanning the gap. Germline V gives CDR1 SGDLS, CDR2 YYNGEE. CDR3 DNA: TGTGCCAGCAGCGTAGTACCGGTGGATACGCAGTATTTT. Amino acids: CASSVVPVDTQYF.

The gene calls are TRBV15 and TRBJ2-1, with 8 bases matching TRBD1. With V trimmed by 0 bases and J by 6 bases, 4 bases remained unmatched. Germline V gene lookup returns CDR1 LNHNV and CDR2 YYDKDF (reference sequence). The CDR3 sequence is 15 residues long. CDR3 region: CATSRDRGQVNEQFF. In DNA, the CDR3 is TGTGCCACCAGCAGAGATCGGGGACAGGTCAATGAGCAGTTCTTC.

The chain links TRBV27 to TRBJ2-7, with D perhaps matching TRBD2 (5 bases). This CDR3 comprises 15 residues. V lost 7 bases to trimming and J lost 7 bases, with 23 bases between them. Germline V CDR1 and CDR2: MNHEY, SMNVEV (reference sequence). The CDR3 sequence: CASTADATATGEQYF. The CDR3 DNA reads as TGTGCCAGCACAGCGGACGCCACTGCTACGGGGGAGCAGTACTTC.

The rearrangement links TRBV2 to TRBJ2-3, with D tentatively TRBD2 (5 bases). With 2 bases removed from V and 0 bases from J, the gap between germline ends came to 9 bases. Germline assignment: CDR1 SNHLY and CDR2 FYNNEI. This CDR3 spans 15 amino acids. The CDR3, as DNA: TGTGCCAGCAGTGAAAGCGGTCCTAGCACAGATACGCAGTATTTT. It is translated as CASSESGPSTDTQYF. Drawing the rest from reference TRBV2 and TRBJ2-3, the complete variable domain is EPEVTQTPSHQVTQMGQEVILRCVPISNHLYFYWYRQILGQKVEFLVSFYNNEISEKSEIFDDQFSVERPDGSNFTLKIRSTKLEDSAMYFCASSESGPSTDTQYFGPGTRLTVL.

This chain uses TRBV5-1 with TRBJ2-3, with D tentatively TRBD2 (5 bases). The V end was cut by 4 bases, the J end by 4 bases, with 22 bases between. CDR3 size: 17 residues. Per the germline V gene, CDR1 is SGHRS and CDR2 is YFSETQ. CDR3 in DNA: TGCGCCAGCAGCGCTATAGTAGCGCCGGTCTCTTCAGATACGCAGTATTTT. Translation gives CASSAIVAPVSSDTQYF.

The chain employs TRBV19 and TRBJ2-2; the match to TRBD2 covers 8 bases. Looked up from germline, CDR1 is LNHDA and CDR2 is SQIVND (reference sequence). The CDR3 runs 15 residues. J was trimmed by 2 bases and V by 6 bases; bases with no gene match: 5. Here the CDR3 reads CASRLLAGNTGELFF. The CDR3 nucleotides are TGTGCCAGTAGGCTCCTAGCGGGTAACACCGGGGAGCTGTTTTTT.

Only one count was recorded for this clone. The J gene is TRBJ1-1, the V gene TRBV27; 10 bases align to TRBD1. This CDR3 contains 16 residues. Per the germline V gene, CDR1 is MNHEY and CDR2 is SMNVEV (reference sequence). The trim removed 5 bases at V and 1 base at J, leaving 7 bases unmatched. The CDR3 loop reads CASSTWTGGRNTEAFF. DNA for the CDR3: TGTGCCAGCAGTACGTGGACAGGGGGTAGGAACACTGAAGCTTTCTTT.

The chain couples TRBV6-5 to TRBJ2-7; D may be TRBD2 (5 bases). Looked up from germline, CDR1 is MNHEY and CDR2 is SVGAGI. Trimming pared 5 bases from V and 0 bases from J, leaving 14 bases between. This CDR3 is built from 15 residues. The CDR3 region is CASSPSDFSSYEQYF. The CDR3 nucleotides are TGTGCCAGCAGTCCCTCGGACTTTAGCTCCTACGAGCAGTACTTC.

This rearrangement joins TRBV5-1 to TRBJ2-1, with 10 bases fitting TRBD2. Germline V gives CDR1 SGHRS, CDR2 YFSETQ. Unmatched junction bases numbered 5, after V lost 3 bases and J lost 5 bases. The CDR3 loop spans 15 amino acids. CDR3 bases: TGCGCCAGCAGCTCCGGACTAGCGGAGAACAATGAGCAGTTCTTC. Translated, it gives CASSSGLAENNEQFF. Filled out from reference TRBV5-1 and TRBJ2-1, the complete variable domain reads KAGVTQTPRYLIKTRGQQVTLSCSPISGHRSVSWYQQTPGQGLQFLFEYFSETQRNKGNFPGRFSGRQFSNSRSEMNVSTLELGDSALYLCASSSGLAENNEQFFGPGTRLTVL.

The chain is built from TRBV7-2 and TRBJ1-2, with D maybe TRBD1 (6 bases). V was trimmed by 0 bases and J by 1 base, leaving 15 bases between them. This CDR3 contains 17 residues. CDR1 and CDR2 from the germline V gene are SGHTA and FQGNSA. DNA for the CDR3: TGTGCCAGCAGCTTAGCGTCCGGGGGGACAATTAACTATGGCTACACCTTC. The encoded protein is CASSLASGGTINYGYTF.